This TCR beta chain was sequenced for a study of CD8+ T cells in alopecia areata. The wider study: Treated individuals took tofacitinib by mouth, 5 to 10 mg twice daily. The tofacitinib course ran for 6 to 18 months and was followed by 6 months off drug.

Sequencing used cDNA as its template, made by extracting RNA and reverse transcribing it. Here immunoSEQ multiplex PCR was the method, and the copy in TCRdb shows in-frame clones only, minus some. The table lists about 150,000 clones, around half of them singletons. Study-level points and caveats: Compared with normal scalp, lesional scalp had higher clonality and more expanded CD8+ clones. Relative to mice, TCR sharing across patients was less clear, a difference possibly HLA-related.

This clone was seen a few times. Its target is not known. The V end was cut by 3 bases, the J end by 8 bases, with 8 bases between. Germline V CDR1 and CDR2: SEHNR, FQNEAQ (reference sequence). The length of the CDR3 is 12 residues. The V and J genes are TRBV7-9 and TRBJ2-4; D is unresolved. The sample here was CD8+ T cells sorted from blood, taken at week 0. This receptor was identified in a human donor with alopecia areata. The CDR3 DNA reads TGTGCCAGCAGCTTCCTTTCGGACATTCAGTACTTC. Translated, it gives CASSFLSDIQYF.